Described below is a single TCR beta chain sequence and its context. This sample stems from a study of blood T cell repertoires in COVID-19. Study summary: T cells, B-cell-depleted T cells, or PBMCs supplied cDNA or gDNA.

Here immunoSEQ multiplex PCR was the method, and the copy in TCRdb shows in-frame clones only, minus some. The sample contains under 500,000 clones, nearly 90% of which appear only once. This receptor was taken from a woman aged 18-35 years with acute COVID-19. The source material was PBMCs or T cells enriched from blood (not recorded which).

In DNA, the CDR3 is TGTGCCAGCAGCACGAAAACTAGCGGAGCGGAGTTCTTC. Protein: CASSTKTSGAEFF. The V and J genes are TRBV7-2 and TRBJ2-1; 8 positions match TRBD2. Germline-derived CDR1 and CDR2 are SGHTA and FQGNSA. The V gene end was trimmed by 5 bases and the J gene end by 14 bases; junction bases not matched to a gene: 11. The CDR3 has 13 residues.